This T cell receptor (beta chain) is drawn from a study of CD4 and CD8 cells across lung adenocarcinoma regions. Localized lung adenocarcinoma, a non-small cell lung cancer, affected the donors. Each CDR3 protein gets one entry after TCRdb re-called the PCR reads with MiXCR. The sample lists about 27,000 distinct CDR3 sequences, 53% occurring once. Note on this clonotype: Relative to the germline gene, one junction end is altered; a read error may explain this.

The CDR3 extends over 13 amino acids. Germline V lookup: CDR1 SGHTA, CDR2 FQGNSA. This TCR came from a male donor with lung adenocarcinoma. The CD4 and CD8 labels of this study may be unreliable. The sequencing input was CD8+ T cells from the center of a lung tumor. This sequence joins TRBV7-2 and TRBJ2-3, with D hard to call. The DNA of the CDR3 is TGTGCCACCGGGTTACGATCCATAGACACGCAGTATTTC. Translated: CATGLRSIDTQYF.